The rows below give T cell receptor beta chains drawn from one sample of a study of cytomegalovirus exposure and HLA in healthy donors. TCRdb's table, derived via immunoSEQ multiplex PCR, lists solely in-frame clones and lacks some. The sample consists of under 150,000 clones, around 79% of them appearing once. Sample: PBMCs. The receptors here all came from a woman in her 30s in good health and CMV-seronegative. The CDR3 runs from the conserved cysteine through the conserved F or W. A D gene is named only where the DNA matches it firmly. Clone size, where shown, is once, few, many, or a class for clones that have expanded.

TRBJ2-5,TRBV5-1,-,-,15,TGCGCCAGCAGCTTGGCGTCGGGACTGAGAGAGACCCAGTACTTC,CASSLASGLRETQYF
TRBJ1-2,TRBV10-3,-,-,13,TGTGCCATCAGTGAGTTGGGAGGGCATGGCTACACCTTC,CAISELGGHGYTF
TRBJ1-1,TRBV18,-,once,14,TGTGCCAGCTCACAACAGGAAATGAACACTGAAGCTTTCTTT,CASSQQEMNTEAFF
TRBJ1-1,TRBV6-5,-,-,13,TGTGCCAGCAGTTGGCAGTCGAACACTGAAGCTTTCTTT,CASSWQSNTEAFF
TRBJ2-7,TRBV15,-,-,14,TGTGCCACCAGCAGAGGGACAACCGAATACGAGCAGTACTTC,CATSRGTTEYEQYF
TRBJ1-6,TRBV11-2,TRBD1,-,15,TGTGCCAGCAGCTCCGCCACAGGGGTTAATTCACCCCTCCACTTT,CASSSATGVNSPLHF
TRBJ1-1,TRBV5-1,-,-,11,TGCGCCAGCGCGGCGGGACCTGAAGCTTTCTTT,CASAAGPEAFF
TRBJ2-3,TRBV9,TRBD1,few,15,TGTGCCAGCAGCGCGAGGGACAGGGGGACAGATACGCAGTATTTT,CASSARDRGTDTQYF
TRBJ1-2,TRBV10-3,-,-,12,TGTGCCATCAGTGAGGGGCTATATGGCTACACCTTC,CAISEGLYGYTF
TRBJ2-5,TRBV7-2,-,-,11,TGTGCCAGCAGCCTCACTGGGACCCAGTACTTC,CASSLTGTQYF